This TCR beta chain was recorded in a study of T cells in Graves' hyperthyroidism and ophthalmopathy. Study observations and caveats: In validation, the model predicted ophthalmopathy. These predictions came a median approximately 6.5 months before onset.

Amplified TCR beta CDR3 regions came from RNA transcripts. A set of HTBI primers served as the primers for a first-round RT-PCR of the TCR CDR3. Each CDR3 protein is one row after TCRdb ran MiXCR on the multiplex PCR reads. The table records roughly 420,000 distinct CDR3 sequences, roughly an eighth of them present only once. Hyperthyroidism of Graves' type that showed no ophthalmopathy progression within 18 months was stable. The CDR3 spans 14 residues. Germline CDR1 and CDR2: KGHSH and LQKENI. Losses at the gene ends were 4 bases for V and 4 bases for J; bases not matched to a gene: 3. This clonotype was recorded many times. Its cognate antigen is unknown.

The receptor was derived from a woman aged 18-29 years with Graves' hyperthyroidism. Sample: blood. The rearrangement uses TRBV18 and TRBJ2-1, with 8 bases fitting TRBD1. CDR3 DNA: TGTGCCAGCTCACAGCGGACAGGGTACAATGAGCAGTTCTTC. This gives the protein CASSQRTGYNEQFF.